These T cell receptor beta chains were read from a single sample in a study of OX40 agonist ivuxolimab in advanced cancers. TCRdb's table, derived via immunoSEQ multiplex PCR, lists solely in-frame clones and lacks some. Altogether around 46,000 clones are present, around nine tenths being singletons, with the ten largest covering about 13%. This sample comprised CD4+ or CD8+ T cells sorted from blood, obtained in a trial of the OX40 agonist ivuxolimab. All receptors come from an adult with an advanced solid tumor such as melanoma, head and neck, liver or kidney cancer. CDR3s include the opening cysteine and the closing phenylalanine or tryptophan.

TRBJ1-2,TRBV6-1,CASTTTGDYGYTF
-,TRBV5-6,CASSLEQGVSYEQYF
TRBJ1-1,TRBV7-9,CASSLSVEGLGAFF
TRBJ2-7,TRBV28,CASSLGTGIYEQYF
TRBJ1-5,TRBV19,CASSFTGGQPQHF
TRBJ1-3,TRBV6-6,CASRGGTGPGHTIYF
TRBJ1-4,TRBV14,CASSQFRLTNEKLFF
TRBJ1-1,TRBV4-3,CASSQASFNTEAFF
TRBJ1-2,TRBV4-1,CASSQEGGSRYGYTF
TRBJ2-1,TRBV11-2,CASSPWGGGYNEQFF
TRBJ2-7,TRBV27,CASAGGRYEQYF
TRBJ2-7,TRBV6-5,CASRRIWGGRNEQYF
TRBJ1-2,TRBV9,CASSGAGDPSF
TRBJ1-2,TRBV27,CASTGGEGYTF
TRBJ2-1,TRBV5-4,CASSLVVGDEQFF
TRBJ1-5,TRBV5-6,CASSSDRLGNQPQHF
TRBJ2-7,TRBV6-5,CASSHDSYEQYF
TRBJ2-7,TRBV27,CASSLSPGVSYEQYF
TRBJ1-6,TRBV5-4,CASSLVSGTVYSPLHF
TRBJ1-1,TRBV7-8,CASSPFSSGALEAFF
TRBJ2-6,TRBV4-1,CASTPRGPGANVLTF
TRBJ1-4,TRBV9,CASSGGRDRQGKLFF
TRBJ2-7,TRBV27,CASSLDPGPYEQYF
TRBJ2-7,TRBV5-6,CASSLAGSTYEQYF
TRBJ2-2,TRBV19,CASSTRTNTGELFF
TRBJ1-3,TRBV11-2,CASSLAQRTNTIYF
TRBJ2-7,TRBV6-4,CASSGTGPLHYEQYF
TRBJ2-6,TRBV21-1,CASSKARGQGAKSLTGANVLTF
TRBJ1-2,TRBV7-8,CASSLEGTAEGYTF
TRBJ1-1,TRBV7-8,CASSPAHGNTEAFF
TRBJ2-2,TRBV10-2,CASTFTQGTGELFF
TRBJ1-1,TRBV9,CASSVSRGDGLTEAFF
-,TRBV4-1,CASSQGEASYEQYF
TRBJ2-5,TRBV4-1,CASSLRLVQETQYF
TRBJ2-7,TRBV5-6,CASSLMGAGDVYEQYF
TRBJ2-7,TRBV18,CASSLTEYEQYF
TRBJ1-2,TRBV7-6,CASSLAMGWDYGYTF
TRBJ1-1,TRBV14,CASSLGAVKAFF
TRBJ1-1,TRBV4-1,CASRTGPGIYTEAFF
TRBJ2-7,TRBV11-3,CASSLNRYEQYF
TRBJ1-6,TRBV7-9,CASSPWMGSPLHF
TRBJ1-1,TRBV5-1,CASSFAGPMGTEAFF
TRBJ2-3,TRBV5-4,CASGLTGSAADTQYF
TRBJ2-5,TRBV28,CASSLFAGETQYF
TRBJ2-2,TRBV29-1,CSAPVGSSTGELFF